These 12 T cell receptor beta chains were all obtained from the same sample, sequenced in a study of blood T cells in healthy people across ages. Alongside a J-beta primer mix, a sample-barcoded 5' primer served in a second PCR lasting roughly 7 to 11 cycles. TCRdb analysed the 5' RACE reads with MiXCR anew, one entry per CDR3 protein. In the table there are some 1.6 million distinct CDR3 sequences, roughly 32% of which are singletons. The sample was blood. The receptors stem from a woman aged 30 to 39 in good health.

Remarks on this clonotype: A much more abundant neighbour one base away suggests this may be a read error. The rearrangement links TRBV29-1 to TRBJ2-1, with D possibly called TRBD1 or TRBD2 (5 bases each). Germline CDR1 SQVTM, CDR2 ANQGSEA. This CDR3 spans 15 amino acids. DNA for the CDR3: TGCGGCGTGGTCTCAGGGACCCGGATCCACAATGAGCAGTTCTTC. It codes for CGVVSGTRIHNEQFF.

This chain connects TRBV12-3 or TRBV12-4 to TRBJ1-1; maybe TRBD1 (6 bases). The CDR3 covers 16 residues. V shed 7 bases and J shed 2 bases, with 20 bases lying between them. The CDR3 region has the DNA TGTGCCAGCACCCGACAGGCGGCCTTATCCAACACTGAAGCTTTCTTT. Translated: CASTRQAALSNTEAFF.

The sample holds many counts of this clonotype. The rearrangement links TRBV6-6 to TRBJ2-3; D is uncertain. The V gene's germline CDR1 is MNHNY and CDR2 SVGAGI (reference sequence). This CDR3 region has 16 residues. The germline V and J ends were trimmed by 6 bases and 2 bases, with 18 bases remaining between them. The CDR3 here is CASSLGVGSNTDTQYF. DNA for the CDR3: TGTGCCAGCAGCCTTGGCGTGGGCTCGAACACAGATACGCAGTATTTT.

The rearrangement joins TRBV20-1 to TRBJ2-3; D not resolved. The germline V gene encodes CDR1 DFQATT and CDR2 SNEGSKA (reference sequence). The V gene lost 1 base and the J gene lost 4 bases, with 6 bases spanning the gap. This CDR3 contains 12 residues. The CDR3 DNA follows: TGCAGTGCTAGAGTGTCGGCAGATACGCAGTATTTT. Its translation: CSARVSADTQYF.

This clonotype has only a few counts. V usage is TRBV14 and J usage is TRBJ1-1; possibly TRBD1 for D (6 bases). Germline V gene lookup returns CDR1 SGHDN and CDR2 FVKESK. V dropped 0 bases and J dropped 0 bases, with 14 bases sitting between them. CDR3 length: 17 amino acids. CDR3 residues: CASSQDIGTRMNTEAFF. CDR3 coding DNA: TGTGCCAGCAGCCAAGATATTGGGACACGGATGAACACTGAAGCTTTCTTT.

This clonotype came up a few times. The gene calls are TRBV7-2 and TRBJ2-5, with 9 bases aligning to TRBD2. J gave up 5 bases and V 5 bases, and 9 bases lay outside the gene matches. The CDR3 has 15 residues. CDR1 SGHTA and CDR2 FQGNSA come from the germline V gene. The CDR3: CASSGWRGGPETQYF. The CDR3 region has the DNA TGTGCCAGCAGCGGGTGGCGGGGGGGCCCGGAGACCCAGTACTTC.

This clonotype was seen only a few times. An end of the junction differs from the germline gene, which may be a read error. The chain links TRBV5-1 to TRBJ2-3; 10 bases align to TRBD1. The CDR3 consists of 14 residues. CDR1 is SGHRS, CDR2 YFSETQ, per germline. The CDR3 here is CASSKGQGTDMQYF. The CDR3 nucleotides read TGCGCCAGCAGCAAGGGACAGGGGACAGATATGCAGTATTTT.

A word on this clonotype: A clone one base away is much larger, so this may be a read error. The chain employs TRBV4-2 and TRBJ1-5, with D perhaps matching TRBD1 (6 bases). CDR3 size: 16 residues. V shed 0 bases and J shed 5 bases, with 14 bases lying between them. Germline V gene lookup returns CDR1 LGHNA and CDR2 YNFKEQ. The CDR3 region has the DNA TGTGCCAGCAGCCAAGAGGAGGGCGGGGGCCATCAGCCCCAGCATTTT. Protein product: CASSQEEGGGHQPQHF.

The V gene is TRBV29-1, the J gene TRBJ1-2; D gene uncertain. The CDR3 is made up of 14 amino acids. Germline CDR1 reads SQVTM; CDR2 reads ANQGSEA. V was shortened by 6 bases and J by 5 bases, with 19 bases between the two germline ends. DNA for the CDR3: TGCAGCGTCGGCAGCCGTAGCCCTCTATATGGCTACACCTTC. It yields the protein CSVGSRSPLYGYTF.

V and J are TRBV7-2 and TRBJ2-5, with 8 bases identical to TRBD1. Germline trimming cut 5 bases from V and 11 bases from J; bases unmatched to any gene: 10. The CDR3 is 13 amino acids. Germline V gene sequence: CDR1 SGHTA, CDR2 FQGNSA. CDR3 sequence (DNA): TGTGCCAGCAGCAAGGACAGGGTGCAAGAGCAGTACTTC. Its protein is CASSKDRVQEQYF. The full variable domain, rest sourced from reference TRBV7-2 and TRBJ2-5, is GAGVSQSPSNKVTEKGKDVELRCDPISGHTALYWYRQSLGQGLEFLIYFQGNSAPDKSGLPSDRFSAERTGGSVSTLTIQRTQQEDSAVYLCASSKDRVQEQYFGPGTRLLVL.

V usage is TRBV28 and J usage is TRBJ2-5; TRBD2 matches 9 bases. The end of the DNA is better explained by TRBJ2-7, so the J call may be wrong. Germline CDR1 MDHEN, CDR2 SYDVKM. The CDR3 covers 14 residues. CDR3 protein: CASSSSGIPDEQYF. The CDR3 nucleotides read TGTGCCAGCAGCTCTAGCGGGATTCCTGACGAGCAGTACTTC.

This clonotype turned up a few times. This chain links TRBV20-1 with TRBJ2-3; D not certain. From germline, CDR1 is DFQATT and CDR2 SNEGSKA (reference sequence). V dropped 4 bases and J dropped 0 bases, with 8 bases sitting between them. The CDR3 is made up of 13 amino acids. This CDR3 is CSATPSSTDTQYF. CDR3 bases: TGCAGTGCTACCCCCTCTAGCACAGATACGCAGTATTTT.